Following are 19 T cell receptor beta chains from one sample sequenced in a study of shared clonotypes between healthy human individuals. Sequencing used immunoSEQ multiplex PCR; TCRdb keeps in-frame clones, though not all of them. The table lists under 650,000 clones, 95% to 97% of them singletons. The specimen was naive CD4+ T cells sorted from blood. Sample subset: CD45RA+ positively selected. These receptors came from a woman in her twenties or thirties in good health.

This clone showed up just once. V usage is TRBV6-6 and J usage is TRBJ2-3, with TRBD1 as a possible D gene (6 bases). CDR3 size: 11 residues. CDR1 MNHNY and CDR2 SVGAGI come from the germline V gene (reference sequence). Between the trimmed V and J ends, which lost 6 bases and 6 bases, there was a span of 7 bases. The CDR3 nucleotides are TGTGCCAGCAGGAGGGGGGATACGCAGTATTTT. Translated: CASRRGDTQYF.

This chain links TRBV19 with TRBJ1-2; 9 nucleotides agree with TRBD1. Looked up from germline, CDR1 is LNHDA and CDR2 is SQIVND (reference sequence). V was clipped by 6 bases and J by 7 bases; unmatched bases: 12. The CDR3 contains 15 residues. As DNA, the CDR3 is TGTGCCAGTAGCCTTACAGGGGGCGCAAATTCTGGCTACACCTTC. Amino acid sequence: CASSLTGGANSGYTF.

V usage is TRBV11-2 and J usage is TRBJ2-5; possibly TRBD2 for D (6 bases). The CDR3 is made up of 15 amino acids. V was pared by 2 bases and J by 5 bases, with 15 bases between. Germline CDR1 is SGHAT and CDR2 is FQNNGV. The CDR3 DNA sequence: TGTGCCAGCAGCTTATCCGGGAGACCCCGGGAGACCCAGTACTTC. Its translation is CASSLSGRPRETQYF.

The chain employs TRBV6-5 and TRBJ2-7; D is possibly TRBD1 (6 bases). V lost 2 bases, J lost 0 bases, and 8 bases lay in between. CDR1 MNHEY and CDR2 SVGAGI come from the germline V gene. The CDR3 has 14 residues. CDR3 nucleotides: TGTGCCAGCAGTTACGCAGGGGACTCCTACGAGCAGTACTTC. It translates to CASSYAGDSYEQYF.

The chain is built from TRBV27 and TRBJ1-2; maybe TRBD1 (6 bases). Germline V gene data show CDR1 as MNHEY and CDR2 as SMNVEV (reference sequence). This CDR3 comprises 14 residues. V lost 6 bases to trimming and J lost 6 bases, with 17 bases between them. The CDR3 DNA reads TGTGCCAGCAGGGGAATGGGGGGCCGGGATGGCTACACCTTC. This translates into CASRGMGGRDGYTF.

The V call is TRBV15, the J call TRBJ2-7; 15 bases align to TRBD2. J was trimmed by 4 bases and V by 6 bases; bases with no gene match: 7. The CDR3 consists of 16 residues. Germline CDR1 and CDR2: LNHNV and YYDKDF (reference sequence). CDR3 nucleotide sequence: TGTGCCACCAGAAGGACCGGGACTAGCGGGGGGTACGAGCAGTACTTC. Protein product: CATRRTGTSGGYEQYF.

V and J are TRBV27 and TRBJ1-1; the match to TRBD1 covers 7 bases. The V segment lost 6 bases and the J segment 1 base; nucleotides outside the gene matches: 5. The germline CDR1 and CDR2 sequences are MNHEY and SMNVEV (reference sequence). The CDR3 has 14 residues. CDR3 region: CASRGGQWNTEAFF. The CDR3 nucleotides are TGTGCCAGCAGGGGGGGACAGTGGAACACTGAAGCTTTCTTT.

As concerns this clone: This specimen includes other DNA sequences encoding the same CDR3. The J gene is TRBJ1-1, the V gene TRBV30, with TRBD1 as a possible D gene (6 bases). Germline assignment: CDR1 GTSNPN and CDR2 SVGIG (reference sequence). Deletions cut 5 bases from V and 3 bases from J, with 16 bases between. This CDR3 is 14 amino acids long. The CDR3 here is CAWGRGASDTEAFF. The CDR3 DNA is TGTGCCTGGGGTCGGGGGGCGTCGGACACTGAAGCTTTCTTT.

CDR3 nucleotide sequence: TGTGCCAGCACCCGTGGAGCTAGCGGGAGAGTCGAGCAGTACTTC. Translated, it gives CASTRGASGRVEQYF. The V and J genes are TRBV28 and TRBJ2-7; 10 bases are a match to TRBD2. CDR3 length equals 15 residues. Trimming took 7 bases from V and 6 from J; bases not matched to a gene: 12. Germline V gene lookup returns CDR1 MDHEN and CDR2 SYDVKM.

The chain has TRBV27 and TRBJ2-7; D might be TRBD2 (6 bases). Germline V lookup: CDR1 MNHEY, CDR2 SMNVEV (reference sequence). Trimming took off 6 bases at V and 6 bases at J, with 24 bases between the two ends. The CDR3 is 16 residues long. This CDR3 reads CASSLHPRAKGLEQYF. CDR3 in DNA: TGTGCCAGCAGCTTGCACCCCCGGGCCAAGGGACTCGAGCAGTACTTC.

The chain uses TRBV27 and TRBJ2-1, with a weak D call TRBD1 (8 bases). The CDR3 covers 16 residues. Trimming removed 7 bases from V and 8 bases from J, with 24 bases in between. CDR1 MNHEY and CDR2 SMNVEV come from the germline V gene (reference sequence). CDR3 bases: TGTGCCAGCACCCACCAACCCGGACAGGGAGGGGATGAGCAGTTCTTC. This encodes CASTHQPGQGGDEQFF.

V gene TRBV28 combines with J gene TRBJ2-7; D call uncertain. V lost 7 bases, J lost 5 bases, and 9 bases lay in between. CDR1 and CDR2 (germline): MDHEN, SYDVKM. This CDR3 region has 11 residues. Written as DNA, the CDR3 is TGTGCCAGCATGGTGAGCCACGAGCAGTACTTC. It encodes CASMVSHEQYF.

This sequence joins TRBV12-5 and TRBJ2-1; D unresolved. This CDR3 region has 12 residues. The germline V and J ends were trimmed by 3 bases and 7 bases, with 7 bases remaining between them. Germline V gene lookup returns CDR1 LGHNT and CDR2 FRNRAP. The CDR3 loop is CASGFRGNEQFF. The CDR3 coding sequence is TGTGCTAGTGGTTTCAGAGGTAATGAGCAGTTCTTC.

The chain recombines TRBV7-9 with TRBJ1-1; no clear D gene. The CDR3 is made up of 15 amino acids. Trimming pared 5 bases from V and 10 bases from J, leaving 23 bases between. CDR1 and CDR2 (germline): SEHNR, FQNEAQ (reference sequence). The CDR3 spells CASSQNHPTETGAFF. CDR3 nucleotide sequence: TGTGCCAGCAGCCAAAACCACCCCACGGAAACGGGAGCTTTCTTT.

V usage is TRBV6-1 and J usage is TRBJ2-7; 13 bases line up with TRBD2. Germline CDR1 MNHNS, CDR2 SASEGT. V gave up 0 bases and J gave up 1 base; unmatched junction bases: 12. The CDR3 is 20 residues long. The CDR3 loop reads CASSEASGLAGVGPSYEQYF. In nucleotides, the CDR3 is TGTGCCAGCAGTGAAGCTTCAGGACTAGCGGGAGTAGGGCCTTCCTACGAGCAGTACTTC.

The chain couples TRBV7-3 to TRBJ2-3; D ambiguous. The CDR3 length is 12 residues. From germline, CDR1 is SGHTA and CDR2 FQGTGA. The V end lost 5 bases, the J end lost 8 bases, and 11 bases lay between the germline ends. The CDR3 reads CASSSDLRTQYF. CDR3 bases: TGTGCCAGCAGCAGTGATCTACGTACGCAGTATTTT.

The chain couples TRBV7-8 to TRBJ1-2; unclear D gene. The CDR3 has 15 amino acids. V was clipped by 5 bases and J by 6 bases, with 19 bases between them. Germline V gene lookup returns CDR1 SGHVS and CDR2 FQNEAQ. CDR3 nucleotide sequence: TGTGCCAGCAGCCCCAGTGGGTACGTGCTGGATGGCTACACCTTC. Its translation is CASSPSGYVLDGYTF. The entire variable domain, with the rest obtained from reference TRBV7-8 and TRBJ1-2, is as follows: GAGVSQSPRYKVAKRGQDVALRCDPISGHVSLFWYQQALGQGPEFLTYFQNEAQLDKSGLPSDRFFAERPEGSVSTLKIQRTQQEDSAVYLCASSPSGYVLDGYTFGSGTRLTVV.

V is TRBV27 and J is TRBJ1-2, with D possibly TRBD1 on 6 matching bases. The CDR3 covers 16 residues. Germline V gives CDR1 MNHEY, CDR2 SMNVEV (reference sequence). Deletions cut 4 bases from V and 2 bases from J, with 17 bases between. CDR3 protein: CASSSIGTPRNYGYTF. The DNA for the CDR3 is TGTGCCAGCAGTTCTATTGGGACACCGCGAAACTATGGCTACACCTTC.

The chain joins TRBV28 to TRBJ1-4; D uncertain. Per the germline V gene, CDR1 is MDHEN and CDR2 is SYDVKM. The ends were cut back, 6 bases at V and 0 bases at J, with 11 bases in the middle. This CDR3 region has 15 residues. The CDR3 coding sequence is TGTGCCAGCAGCTCGGACGGTGCAACTAATGAAAAACTGTTTTTT. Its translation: CASSSDGATNEKLFF.